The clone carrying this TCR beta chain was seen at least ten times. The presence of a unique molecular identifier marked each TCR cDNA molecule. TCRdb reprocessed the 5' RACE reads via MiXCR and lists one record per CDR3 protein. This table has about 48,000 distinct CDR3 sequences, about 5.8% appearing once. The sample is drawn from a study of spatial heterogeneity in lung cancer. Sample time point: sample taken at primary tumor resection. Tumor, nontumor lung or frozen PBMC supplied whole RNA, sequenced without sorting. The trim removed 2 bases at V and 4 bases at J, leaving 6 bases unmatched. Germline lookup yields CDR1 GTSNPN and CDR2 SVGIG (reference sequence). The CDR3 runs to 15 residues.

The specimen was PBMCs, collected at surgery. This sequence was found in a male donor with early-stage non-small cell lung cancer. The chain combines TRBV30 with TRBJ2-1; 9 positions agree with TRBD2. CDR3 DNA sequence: TGTGCCTGGAGTCTACGACTAGCGGAATACAATGAGCAGTTCTTC. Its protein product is CAWSLRLAEYNEQFF.